The entry that follows covers one T cell receptor beta chain sequence. This clonotype was seen a handful of times. Its antigen is still unknown. Per-nucleotide qualities are absent, and no much larger clonotype sits a single base away. The sample belongs to a study of human T cells and chemical hapten exposure (dated by TCRdb to the early 2020s). In terms of the full investigation: For sensitization, 2% DPC in acetone was applied to a roughly 2 cm by roughly 2 cm area of upper inner arm skin. Patch testing on the upper back used Finn chambers containing 0.01% DPC, with scoring done after 6 days according to International Contact Dermatitis Research Group standards. Blood samples were taken from patients before sensitization (week 0) and at 2, 6 and about 24 weeks after DPC sensitization. Throughout the roughly 25-week study period, patients were also given weekly therapeutic DPC doses on the scalp. For TCR sequencing, blood came from over 25 alopecia patients at anywhere from one to four time points (pre-sensitization, 2, 6 and 24 weeks). Libraries were combined into a pool for sequencing, and differences in TCR yield between samples came mainly from small differences in library volumes within the pool. Most of the patients in the cohort were female, and the cohort covered alopecia areata with under or over 50% scalp involvement, alopecia totalis and alopecia universalis. This study followed changes in the peripheral blood TCR repertoire in vivo during primary and secondary sensitization of alopecia patients to the hapten diphenylcyclopropenone (DPC).

Trimming costs V 7 bases and J 6 bases, and their ends lie 10 bases apart. From the germline V gene, CDR1 is MDHEN and CDR2 is SYDVKM. The CDR3 holds 11 amino acids from the cysteine to the phenylalanine. Only CDR3 DNA remains: 33 bases, in frame from the first base. Explained via the paper, the time point label denotes: pre-sensitization, week 0. The treatment or condition label on this specimen signifies: therapeutic diphenylcyclopropenone sensitization with weekly scalp DPC. At every patch-test visit, the blood draw took place before the patch test was put on. Patients were eligible if aged 18 to 70, diagnosed with alopecia and judged suitable for DPC therapy, and pregnant patients were excluded. Unfractionated whole blood was collected in Tempus Blood RNA tubes, and total RNA was extracted from that blood. Receptor amplification or capture employed RACE. The sequencing machine was a NextSeq 500. Library preparation attached unique molecular identifiers to individual cDNA molecules for quantitative, reproducible TCR counting. Each blood RNA sample was used to sequence both TCR alpha and TCR beta chains. Under the source paper's analysis protocol: Samples had a median of about 96,000 TCRs, with a range from 23,224 to 690,600. The Decombinator software suite was used to annotate the V, J and CDR3 of the TCR reads. For the PS versus PT1 abundance plots, all samples were subsampled to the same number of TCRs (28,000). TCRs were defined as expanded if absent before sensitization and observed at least eight times at the 2-week time point. The public sequencing data were trimmed at Q25 with fastp and processed into clonotypes with MiXCR by TCRdb, which kept only in-frame beta chains. Rows are unified per CDR3 protein, each entry keeping the most common DNA and genes. In this record, the V and J calls reflect TCRdb's handling and not the investigators' own analysis. Recorded for this sample are roughly 250,000 distinct CDR3 sequences; 8.6% of them occurred a single time. About 2.1% of the sample is taken by the ten largest.

General conclusions and limits of the study: The number of TCRs above 1 in 1000 frequency did not change with DPC sensitization; there was no evidence of global repertoire structure alterations. A positive correlation was found between the number of PT1 expanded TCRs and patch test score, with significance reached at thresholds 8, 16 and 32 but not 4. Because every patient had alopecia, a presumed autoimmune disease, the patients' immune response might differ from that of healthy individuals. Repeated subsampling changed both the strength of the expansion versus patch-test correlation and the threshold at which that correlation became significant. Significantly more large CDR3 similarity clusters were formed by expanded TCRs than by pre-sensitization or healthy control sets, consistent with antigen-driven responses.

Sequencing was performed on whole blood, taken in connection with sensitization to the hapten diphenylcyclopropenone (DPC). The chain was built from TRBV28 and TRBJ2-7; confidence is insufficient to name the D gene. The receptor comes from a middle-aged woman with alopecia areata. Some clones in this sample may be carry-over from other donors' samples. The DNA sequence reads TGTGCCAGCACTCTAGGCCGCGAGCAGTACTTC. It translates as CASTLGREQYF.